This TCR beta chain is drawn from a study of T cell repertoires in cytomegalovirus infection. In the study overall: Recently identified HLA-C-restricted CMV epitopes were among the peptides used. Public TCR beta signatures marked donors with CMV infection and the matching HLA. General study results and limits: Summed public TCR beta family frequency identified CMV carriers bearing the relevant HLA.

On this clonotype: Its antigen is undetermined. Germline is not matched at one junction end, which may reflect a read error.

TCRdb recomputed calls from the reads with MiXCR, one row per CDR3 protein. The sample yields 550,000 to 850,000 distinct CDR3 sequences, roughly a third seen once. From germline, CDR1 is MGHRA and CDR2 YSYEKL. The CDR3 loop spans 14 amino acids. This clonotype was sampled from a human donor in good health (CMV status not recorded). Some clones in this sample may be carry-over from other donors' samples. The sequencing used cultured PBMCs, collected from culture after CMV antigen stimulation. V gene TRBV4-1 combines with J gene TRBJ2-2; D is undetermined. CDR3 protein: CASSQDRERGELFF. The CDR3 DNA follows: TGTGCCAGCAGCCAAGATAGGGAAAGGGGGGAGCTGTTTTTT.